This T cell receptor (beta chain) is drawn from a study of CD8+CD57+ T cells in acquired aplastic anemia. The study's findings and limits: Significant differences in CD8+ Simpson's diversity were not observed between patients and controls.

Points on this clonotype: What it recognizes is unknown.

Sequencing involved patients with CD8+CD57+ cell expansion previously shown by flow cytometry. Severe acquired aplastic anemia affected all patients. Germline lookup yields CDR1 DFQATT and CDR2 SNEGSKA (reference sequence). This CDR3 is 14 amino acids long. The V and J ends lost 5 bases and 5 bases respectively, with 19 bases between them. For CDR3 and TCR beta VDJ profiling, genomic DNA was the template used. TCRdb analysed the reads with MiXCR anew, one entry per CDR3 protein. This repertoire shows about 290,000 distinct CDR3 sequences, roughly 61% found once; its top ten account for roughly 1.2%. V and J are TRBV20-1 and TRBJ2-7; tentatively, D is TRBD2 (5 bases). This sequence was found in a human donor with aplastic anemia. Sample: sorted CD4+, CD8+, or CD8+CD57+ T cells (not recorded which) from PBMCs. As DNA, the CDR3 is TGCAGTGCTCTTGGGCCAGGAGGTTCCCACGAGCAGTACTTC. Translation: CSALGPGGSHEQYF.